One sample yielded the 20 T cell receptor beta chains listed below, sequenced in a study of blood T cell repertoires in COVID-19. Libraries were prepared by immunoSEQ multiplex PCR; TCRdb keeps only in-frame clonotypes and omits some of them. The table records 65,000 to 75,000 clones, 81% of them present only once. Sequences were obtained from peripheral blood. These receptors originate from a man of 80 years or more with acute or convalescent COVID-19.

Only one count was recorded for this clone. The chain joins TRBV7-8 to TRBJ2-5; D may be TRBD1 (5 bases). V lost 2 bases and J 5 bases, leaving 15 bases between the germline ends. This CDR3 region has 15 residues. CDR1 is SGHVS and CDR2 is FQNEAQ in the germline V gene. The CDR3 bases are TGTGCCAGCAGCTTATTGGGTCAGGGTGGGGAGACCCAGTACTTC. This gives the protein CASSLLGQGGETQYF. The full variable domain, completed using reference TRBV7-8 and TRBJ2-5, is GAGVSQSPRYKVAKRGQDVALRCDPISGHVSLFWYQQALGQGPEFLTYFQNEAQLDKSGLPSDRFFAERPEGSVSTLKIQRTQQEDSAVYLCASSLLGQGGETQYFGPGTRLLVL.

The rearrangement uses TRBV2 and TRBJ2-7, with TRBD1 matching over 7 bases. Per germline, CDR1 SNHLY and CDR2 FYNNEI. CDR3 length equals 13 residues. V lost 6 bases, J lost 7 bases, and 9 bases stayed unmatched. The CDR3: CASRKEKGAEQYF. The CDR3, as DNA: TGTGCCAGCAGAAAGGAGAAGGGGGCGGAGCAGTACTTC.

V and J are TRBV18 and TRBJ2-1, with D tentatively TRBD2 (5 bases). This CDR3 is built from 15 residues. From germline, CDR1 is KGHSH and CDR2 LQKENI. V was pared by 1 base and J by 1 base, with 8 bases between. The CDR3 sequence is CASSPQLDSYNEQFF. CDR3 sequence (DNA): TGTGCCAGCTCACCACAACTAGATTCCTACAATGAGCAGTTCTTC.

V is TRBV27 and J is TRBJ2-2, with 10 bases that match TRBD1. The CDR3 runs to 17 residues. With V trimmed by 5 bases and J by 7 bases, 13 bases remained unmatched. In germline, CDR1 is MNHEY, CDR2 SMNVEV (reference sequence). Written as DNA, the CDR3 is TGTGCCAGCAGTCCATACTTTGGACAGGGGGTCAGCGGGGAGCTGTTTTTT. Protein product: CASSPYFGQGVSGELFF.

The chain combines TRBV7-2 with TRBJ1-2; tentative D call: TRBD1 (6 bases). This CDR3 contains 13 residues. V was shortened by 5 bases and J by 8 bases, with 15 bases between the two germline ends. CDR1 is SGHTA, CDR2 FQGNSA, per germline. The CDR3 DNA reads as TGTGCCAGCAGCCCCTCAGGGGCTGACGGCTACACCTTC. Protein product: CASSPSGADGYTF.

This chain links TRBV3-1 (or the pseudogene TRBV3-2) with TRBJ1-1; weak D call: TRBD1 (6 bases). V shed 4 bases and J shed 8 bases, with 14 bases lying between them. CDR3 length equals 13 residues. CDR1 is LGHDT, CDR2 YNNKEL, per germline (reference sequence). Here the CDR3 reads CASSRSGGTEAFF. The CDR3 region has the DNA TGTGCCAGCAGCCGCAGCGGGGGGACAGAAGCTTTCTTT.

The chain is built from TRBV28 and TRBJ1-5; 8 nucleotides agree with TRBD1. The CDR3 runs to 13 residues. The ends lost 6 bases at V and 6 bases at J; junction bases unmatched: 4. Germline V CDR1 and CDR2: MDHEN, SYDVKM. The CDR3 region has the DNA TGTGCCAGCAGCCAGGGGGCAGGTCAGCCCCAGCATTTT. This translates into CASSQGAGQPQHF.

The V and J genes are TRBV9 and TRBJ2-3; 10 nucleotides line up with TRBD2. The CDR3 length is 17 residues. Germline V gene sequence: CDR1 SGDLS, CDR2 YYNGEE. V gave up 0 bases and J gave up 4 bases; unmatched junction bases: 8. The CDR3 reads CASSVVGLAGVPDTQYF. CDR3 bases: TGTGCCAGCAGCGTAGTCGGGCTAGCGGGGGTCCCAGATACGCAGTATTTT. The entire variable domain, with the rest obtained from reference TRBV9 and TRBJ2-3, is as follows: DSGVTQTPKHLITATGQRVTLRCSPRSGDLSVYWYQQSLDQGLQFLIQYYNGEERAKGNILERFSAQQFPDLHSELNLSSLELGDSALYFCASSVVGLAGVPDTQYFGPGTRLTVL.

The chain employs TRBV5-6 and TRBJ1-1; D call uncertain. The CDR3 is made up of 14 amino acids. The germline V gene encodes CDR1 SGHDT and CDR2 YYEEEE. Trimming removed 0 bases from V and 4 bases from J, with 10 bases in between. This chain's CDR3 is CASSLVSVRTEAFF. The DNA for the CDR3 is TGTGCCAGCAGCTTGGTGTCGGTCCGCACTGAAGCTTTCTTT.

This chain joins TRBV7-6 and TRBJ2-5; TRBD1 aligns across 11 bases. The CDR3 is 15 amino acids. Trimming at V came to 5 bases and at J to 6 bases, leaving 8 bases not matched to a gene. CDR1 is SGHVS and CDR2 is FNYEAQ in the germline V gene. The CDR3 spells CASSRTGGFLKTQYF. CDR3 in DNA: TGTGCCAGCAGCCGGACAGGGGGCTTCCTAAAGACCCAGTACTTC.

The chain couples TRBV25-1 to TRBJ2-5; possibly TRBD2 for D (7 bases). From germline, CDR1 is MGHDK and CDR2 SYGVNS. CDR3 size: 16 residues. V was shortened by 1 base and J by 5 bases, with 17 bases between the two germline ends. The CDR3 DNA reads as TGTGCCAGCAGTGAATCCGGGTTTCGGGGGGCTGAGACCCAGTACTTC. Protein product: CASSESGFRGAETQYF.

The CDR3 region has the DNA TGTGCCAGCAGCTTAGGGGCAGTGAACAATGAGCAGTTCTTC. It encodes CASSLGAVNNEQFF. J is TRBJ2-1 and V is TRBV7-9; the D is unclear. The V end was cut by 1 base, the J end by 5 bases, with 9 bases between. Germline-derived CDR1 and CDR2 are SEHNR and FQNEAQ (reference sequence). The CDR3 sequence is 14 residues long.

This chain links TRBV5-4 with TRBJ1-2; a weak D match, TRBD1 (6 bases). CDR1 SGHNT and CDR2 YYREEE come from the germline V gene (reference sequence). Trimming took off 0 bases at V and 7 bases at J, with 19 bases between the two ends. The CDR3 is 16 residues long. DNA for the CDR3: TGTGCCAGCAGCTTGGTAGGGTACCAGGGGCGGCGTGGCTACACCTTC. This sequence encodes CASSLVGYQGRRGYTF.

The table lists this clone with a count of one. The J gene is TRBJ1-4, the V gene TRBV9; tentative D call: TRBD1 (6 bases). Germline CDR1 is SGDLS and CDR2 is YYNGEE. The CDR3 totals 14 residues. The V end lost 4 bases, the J end lost 7 bases, and 14 bases lay between the germline ends. This chain's CDR3 is CASSPGAGAEKLFF. The CDR3 nucleotides are TGTGCCAGCAGCCCAGGCGCAGGGGCTGAAAAACTGTTTTTT.

V and J are TRBV13 and TRBJ2-3; TRBD2 is a possible D gene (6 bases). Germline-derived CDR1 and CDR2 are PRHDT and FYEKMQ (reference sequence). The V end was cut by 7 bases, the J end by 4 bases, with 18 bases between. The CDR3 totals 15 residues. The CDR3 sequence: CASTLSRREADTQYF. DNA for the CDR3: TGTGCCAGCACCCTGTCTAGAAGGGAGGCAGATACGCAGTATTTT.

The chain combines TRBV6-5 with TRBJ1-1; weak D call: TRBD1 (6 bases). V was clipped by 6 bases and J by 0 bases, with 11 bases between them. Germline CDR1 and CDR2: MNHEY and SVGAGI. The CDR3 extends over 14 amino acids. This CDR3 reads CASSWTALNTEAFF. The CDR3 region has the DNA TGTGCCAGCAGCTGGACAGCCCTGAACACTGAAGCTTTCTTT.

The rearrangement uses TRBV18 and TRBJ1-2, with a weak D call TRBD1 (6 bases). The germline gives CDR1 KGHSH, CDR2 LQKENI. The CDR3 loop spans 14 amino acids. Trimming removed 4 bases at V and 6 bases at J, with 15 bases between. The CDR3 DNA reads TGTGCCAGCTCACTGGGGGCTCTGTTTGATGGCTACACCTTC. The encoded protein is CASSLGALFDGYTF.

J is TRBJ2-7 and V is TRBV4-1, with TRBD1 identical over 7 bases. The CDR3 totals 15 residues. V lost 3 bases and J lost 3; bases outside the gene matches: 8. CDR1 MGHRA and CDR2 YSYEKL come from the germline V gene. The CDR3 region is CASSQFSGQYYEQYF. The CDR3, as DNA: TGCGCCAGCAGCCAGTTCTCGGGACAGTACTACGAGCAGTACTTC.

This chain joins TRBV24-1 and TRBJ1-2; D perhaps matches TRBD1 (6 bases). The CDR3 is 16 amino acids. Between the trimmed V and J ends, which lost 3 bases and 0 bases, there was a span of 13 bases. Germline lookup yields CDR1 KGHDR and CDR2 SFDVKD. The CDR3 region is CATSDRTVSANYGYTF. The CDR3 coding sequence is TGTGCCACCAGTGATAGGACAGTCTCAGCTAACTATGGCTACACCTTC.

The chain links TRBV23-1 to TRBJ1-3, with D tentatively TRBD1 (5 bases). TRBV23-1 is an ORF; its function is uncertain. The CDR3 covers 15 residues. Trimming took off 6 bases at V and 0 bases at J, with 12 bases between the two ends. DNA for the CDR3: TGCGCCAGCAGGGGGCAGGAAAACTCTGGAAACACCATATATTTT. Encoded protein: CASRGQENSGNTIYF.